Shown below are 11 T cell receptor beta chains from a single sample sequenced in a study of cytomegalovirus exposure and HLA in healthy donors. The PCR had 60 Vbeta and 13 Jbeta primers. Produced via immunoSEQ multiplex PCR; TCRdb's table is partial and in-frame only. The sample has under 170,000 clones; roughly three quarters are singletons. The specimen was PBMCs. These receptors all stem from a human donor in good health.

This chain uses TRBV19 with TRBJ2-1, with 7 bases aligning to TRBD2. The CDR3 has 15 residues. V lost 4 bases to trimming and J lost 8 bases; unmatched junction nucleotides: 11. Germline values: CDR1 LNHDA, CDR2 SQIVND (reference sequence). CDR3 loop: CASSTWAGVGDEQFF. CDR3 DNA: TGTGCCAGTAGTACTTGGGCGGGAGTCGGGGATGAGCAGTTCTTC.

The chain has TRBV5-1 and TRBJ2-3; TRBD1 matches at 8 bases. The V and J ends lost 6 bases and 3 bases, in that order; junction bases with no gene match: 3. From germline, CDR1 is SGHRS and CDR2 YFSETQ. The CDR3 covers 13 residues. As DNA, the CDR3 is TGCGCCAGCACGGGACAGGTAACAGATACGCAGTATTTT. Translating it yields CASTGQVTDTQYF.

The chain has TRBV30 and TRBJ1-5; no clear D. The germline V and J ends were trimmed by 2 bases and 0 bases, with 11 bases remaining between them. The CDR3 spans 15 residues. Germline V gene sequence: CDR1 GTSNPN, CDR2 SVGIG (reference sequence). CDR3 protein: CAWSLTTSSNQPQHF. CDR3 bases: TGTGCCTGGAGTTTGACAACTTCTAGCAATCAGCCCCAGCATTTT.

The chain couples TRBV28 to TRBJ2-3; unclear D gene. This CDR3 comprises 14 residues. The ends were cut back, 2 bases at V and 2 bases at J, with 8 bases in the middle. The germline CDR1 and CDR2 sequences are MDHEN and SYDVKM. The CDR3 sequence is CASSLRRLTDTQYF. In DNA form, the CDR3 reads TGTGCCAGCAGTTTAAGGAGACTCACAGATACGCAGTATTTT.

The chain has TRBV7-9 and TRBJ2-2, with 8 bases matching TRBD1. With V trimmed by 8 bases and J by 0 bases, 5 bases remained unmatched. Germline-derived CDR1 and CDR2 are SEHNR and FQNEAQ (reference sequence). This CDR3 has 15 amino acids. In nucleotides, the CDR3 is TGTGCCAGCCAGGGGGCGTTAGCGAACACCGGGGAGCTGTTTTTT. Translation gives CASQGALANTGELFF.

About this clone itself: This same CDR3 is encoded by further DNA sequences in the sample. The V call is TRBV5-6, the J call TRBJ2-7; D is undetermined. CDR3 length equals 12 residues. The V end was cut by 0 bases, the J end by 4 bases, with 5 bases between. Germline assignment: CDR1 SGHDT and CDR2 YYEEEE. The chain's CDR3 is CASSLARYEQYF. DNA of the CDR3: TGTGCCAGCAGCTTGGCCCGGTACGAGCAGTACTTC.

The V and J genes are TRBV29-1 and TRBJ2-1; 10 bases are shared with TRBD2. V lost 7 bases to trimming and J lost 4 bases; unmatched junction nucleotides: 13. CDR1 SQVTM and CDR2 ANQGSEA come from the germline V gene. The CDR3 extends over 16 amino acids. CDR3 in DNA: TGCAGCGGGTCTCATCTGTCTAGCGGGGGTTACAATGAGCAGTTCTTC. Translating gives CSGSHLSSGGYNEQFF.

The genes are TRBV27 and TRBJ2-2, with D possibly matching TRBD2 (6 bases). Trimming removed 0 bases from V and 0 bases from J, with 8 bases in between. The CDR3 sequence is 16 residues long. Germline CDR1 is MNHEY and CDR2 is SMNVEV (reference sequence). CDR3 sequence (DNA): TGTGCCAGCAGTTTATCCCGGGGGACGAACACCGGGGAGCTGTTTTTT. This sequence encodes CASSLSRGTNTGELFF.

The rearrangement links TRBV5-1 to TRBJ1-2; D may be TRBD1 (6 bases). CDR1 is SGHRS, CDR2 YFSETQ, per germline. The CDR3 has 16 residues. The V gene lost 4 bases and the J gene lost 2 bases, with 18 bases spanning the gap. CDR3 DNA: TGCGCCAGCAGCCCCGGGACAATCACAAGAAACTATGGCTACACCTTC. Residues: CASSPGTITRNYGYTF.

CDR3 region: CASSVDPPGGLNTEAFF. The CDR3 DNA sequence: TGTGCCAGCAGCGTAGACCCCCCGGGGGGCTTGAACACTGAAGCTTTCTTT. This chain joins TRBV9 and TRBJ1-1, with D possibly being TRBD1 (6 bases). Between the trimmed V and J ends, which lost 0 bases and 0 bases, there was a span of 15 bases. The V gene's germline CDR1 is SGDLS and CDR2 YYNGEE. The CDR3 sequence is 17 residues long.

CDR3 coding DNA: TGCGCCAGCAGCCAAGATTGGGAGGGCAATCAGCCCCAGCATTTT. Protein sequence: CASSQDWEGNQPQHF. This chain links TRBV4-3 with TRBJ1-5; D is unresolved. Looked up from germline, CDR1 is LGHNA and CDR2 is YSLEER. The CDR3 is 15 amino acids. V lost 0 bases to trimming and J lost 2 bases, with 8 bases between them.